These T cell receptor beta chains were read from a single sample in a study of blood T cell repertoires in COVID-19. TCRdb's table, derived via immunoSEQ multiplex PCR, lists solely in-frame clones and lacks some. This table holds 90,000 to 120,000 clones, 75% to 95% found once. Material for sequencing was peripheral blood. All receptors derive from a woman in her twenties or thirties with acute or convalescent COVID-19. Each CDR3 is given with its conserved first and last residue. The order of the fields is J gene, D gene, clone size, V gene, CDR3 protein, CDR3 DNA. D genes are given only for firm matches. The size of a clone is reported for some rows only, either as once, few or many, or as a class for expanded clones.

>TRBJ1-5|TRBD1|NA|TRBV28
CASSIDRVSNQPQHF
TGTGCCAGCAGTATAGACAGGGTCAGCAATCAGCCCCAGCATTTT
>TRBJ1-5|NA|NA|TRBV24-1
CATSDPNFPYSNQPQHF
TGTGCCACCAGTGACCCGAATTTCCCCTATAGCAATCAGCCCCAGCATTTT
>TRBJ1-2|NA|NA|TRBV30
CAWSFPKVSGYTF
TGTGCCTGGAGTTTCCCTAAAGTTTCTGGCTACACCTTC
>TRBJ1-1|NA|NA|TRBV6-2/TRBV6-3
CASSRGMNTEAFF
TGTGCCAGCAGTCGGGGAATGAACACTGAAGCTTTCTTT
>TRBJ2-6|NA|NA|TRBV5-1
CASSLPVGSSGANVLTF
TGCGCCAGCAGCTTACCGGTTGGGAGCTCTGGGGCCAACGTCCTGACTTTC
>TRBJ2-1|TRBD1|NA|TRBV6-5
CASSRTGWDNEQFF
TGTGCCAGCAGCCGGACAGGGTGGGACAATGAGCAGTTCTTC
>TRBJ1-1|NA|many|TRBV11-2
CASSLDRDTEAFF
TGTGCCAGCAGCTTAGACAGGGACACTGAAGCTTTCTTT
>TRBJ1-4|NA|NA|TRBV3-1/TRBV3-2
CASSHRASNEKLFF
TGTGCCAGCAGCCACAGGGCCTCTAATGAAAAACTGTTTTTT
>TRBJ1-1|NA|NA|TRBV19
CASSFLDYTEAFF
TGTGCCAGTAGTTTCTTAGACTACACTGAAGCTTTCTTT
>TRBJ1-5|NA|NA|TRBV12-3/TRBV12-4
CASRGAVQPQHF
TGTGCCAGCAGAGGGGCAGTTCAGCCCCAGCATTTT
>TRBJ2-1|TRBD2|NA|TRBV29-1
CSVTGLAGWEQFF
TGCAGCGTTACTGGACTAGCGGGTTGGGAGCAGTTCTTC
>TRBJ1-1|NA|NA|TRBV3-1/TRBV3-2
CASRKRGGRAEAFF
TGTGCCAGCCGCAAGAGGGGGGGGCGTGCTGAAGCTTTCTTT
>TRBJ1-2|TRBD1|few|TRBV6-4
CASSDSGTGIYGYTF
TGTGCCAGCAGTGACTCCGGGACAGGGATCTATGGCTACACCTTC
>TRBJ1-6|TRBD1|NA|TRBV11-2
CASSSRDRVNSPLHF
TGTGCCAGCAGCTCGAGGGACAGGGTAAATTCACCCCTCCACTTT
>TRBJ1-5|NA|NA|TRBV6-1
CASNQYLSNQPQHF
TGTGCCAGCAACCAGTACCTTAGCAATCAGCCCCAGCATTTT
>TRBJ2-1|TRBD2|NA|TRBV28
CASSSPTSSSYNEQFF
TGTGCCAGCAGTTCTCCGACTAGCAGCTCCTACAATGAGCAGTTCTTC
>TRBJ1-1|NA|NA|TRBV6-4
CASSREGGNTEAFF
TGTGCCAGCAGCCGGGAGGGGGGGAACACTGAAGCTTTCTTT
>TRBJ1-4|TRBD1|NA|TRBV19
CASSSGTVHGKLFF
TGTGCCAGTAGTAGCGGGACAGTCCATGGAAAACTGTTTTTT
>TRBJ2-1|NA|NA|TRBV4-2
CASSHDRTADEQFF
TGTGCCAGCAGCCACGATAGGACAGCCGATGAGCAGTTCTTC
>TRBJ1-2|TRBD1|once|TRBV6-6
CASWGQANYGYTF
TGTGCCAGCTGGGGACAGGCTAACTATGGCTACACCTTC
>TRBJ1-1|TRBD1|NA|TRBV29-1
CSVGGVPTGVTEAFF
TGCAGCGTTGGGGGGGTTCCGACAGGGGTCACTGAAGCTTTCTTT
>TRBJ2-1|TRBD1|NA|TRBV6-6
CASGGQGHEQFF
TGTGCCAGCGGGGGACAGGGACATGAGCAGTTCTTC
>TRBJ1-5|TRBD1|once|TRBV5-4
CASSPGTGLGQPQHF
TGTGCCAGCAGCCCCGGGACAGGCTTGGGGCAGCCCCAGCATTTT
>TRBJ2-2|NA|NA|TRBV7-2
CASSLLLEWSGELFF
TGTGCCAGCAGCTTACTTCTAGAATGGTCCGGGGAGCTGTTTTTT
>TRBJ1-1|TRBD1|NA|TRBV29-1
CSVVRGQTEAFF
TGCAGCGTGGTCAGGGGGCAAACTGAAGCTTTCTTT
>TRBJ1-4|TRBD1|NA|TRBV5-6
CASSFGQGTEKLFF
TGTGCCAGCAGCTTCGGACAGGGGACGGAAAAACTGTTTTTT
>TRBJ1-2|TRBD1|NA|TRBV12-5
CASGLQGAPNGYTF
TGTGCTAGTGGTCTGCAGGGGGCGCCCAATGGCTACACCTTC
>TRBJ2-1|TRBD2|NA|TRBV5-6
CASKRGSSYNEQFF
TGTGCCAGCAAGCGGGGGAGCTCCTACAATGAGCAGTTCTTC
>TRBJ1-1|TRBD1|NA|TRBV5-1
CASSRGQGVGEAFF
TGCGCCAGCAGCAGGGGACAGGGGGTGGGTGAAGCTTTCTTT
>TRBJ2-7|TRBD2|few|TRBV6-1
CASSESRVVAGASYEQYF
TGTGCCAGCAGTGAAAGCCGGGTAGTAGCGGGGGCCTCCTACGAGCAGTACTTC
>TRBJ1-3|TRBD1|NA|TRBV7-8
CASSLVFRGSGNTIYF
TGTGCCAGCAGCTTAGTCTTCAGGGGGTCTGGAAACACCATATATTTT
>TRBJ1-1|NA|NA|TRBV27
CASSPLMAGFVGAFF
TGTGCCAGCAGTCCACTCATGGCAGGGTTCGTCGGAGCTTTCTTT
>TRBJ2-5|TRBD1|NA|TRBV24-1
CATAPGTDTRETQYF
TGTGCCACCGCACCCGGGACAGATACCAGAGAGACCCAGTACTTC
>TRBJ2-1|NA|few|TRBV20-1
CSASKLRSDYDEQFF
TGCAGTGCTAGTAAACTACGATCTGACTACGATGAGCAGTTCTTC
>TRBJ1-5|NA|NA|TRBV7-2
CASSLGGGRNQPQHF
TGTGCCAGCAGCTTAGGCGGGGGCCGCAATCAGCCCCAGCATTTT
>TRBJ1-4|NA|few|TRBV7-9
CASSPGGVPNEKLFF
TGTGCCAGCAGCCCTGGCGGGGTCCCTAATGAAAAACTGTTTTTT
>TRBJ2-7|NA|NA|TRBV27
CASSPSGPIYEQYF
TGTGCCAGCAGCCCATCAGGGCCGATCTACGAGCAGTACTTC
>TRBJ2-3|NA|NA|TRBV5-6
CASIPVGREGADTQYF
TGTGCCAGCATCCCGGTTGGGCGGGAAGGCGCAGATACGCAGTATTTT
>TRBJ1-3|NA|NA|TRBV19
CASRDDRHGSVSGNTIYF
TGTGCCAGTAGAGATGACAGGCATGGTTCGGTCTCTGGAAACACCATATATTTT
>TRBJ1-2|TRBD1|NA|TRBV6-5
CASRKGQGYYGYTF
TGTGCCAGCAGAAAGGGACAGGGTTACTATGGCTACACCTTC
>TRBJ2-7|TRBD2|few|TRBV13
CASSLTTSGETLRGEQYF
TGTGCCAGCAGCTTAACTACTAGCGGGGAGACCTTGAGAGGTGAGCAGTACTTC
>TRBJ2-3|TRBD2|NA|TRBV3-1/TRBV3-2
CASSQVRTSGRAGVTDTQYF
TGTGCCAGCAGCCAAGTGAGGACTAGCGGGAGGGCCGGGGTCACAGATACGCAGTATTTT
>TRBJ2-5|NA|NA|TRBV9
CASSVVSGSETQYF
TGTGCCAGCAGCGTAGTTTCAGGGTCAGAGACCCAGTACTTC
>TRBJ2-1|TRBD1|NA|TRBV4-3
CASSQGTGRGNEQFF
TGCGCCAGCAGCCAAGGGACAGGTCGGGGAAATGAGCAGTTCTTC
>TRBJ1-6|NA|NA|TRBV19
CASSRLPYNSPLHF
TGTGCCAGTAGTAGGCTGCCCTATAATTCACCCCTCCACTTT
>TRBJ1-2|NA|NA|TRBV3-1/TRBV3-2
CASSPSSTRAHGYTF
TGTGCCAGCAGCCCATCGTCCACGCGGGCGCATGGCTACACCTTC